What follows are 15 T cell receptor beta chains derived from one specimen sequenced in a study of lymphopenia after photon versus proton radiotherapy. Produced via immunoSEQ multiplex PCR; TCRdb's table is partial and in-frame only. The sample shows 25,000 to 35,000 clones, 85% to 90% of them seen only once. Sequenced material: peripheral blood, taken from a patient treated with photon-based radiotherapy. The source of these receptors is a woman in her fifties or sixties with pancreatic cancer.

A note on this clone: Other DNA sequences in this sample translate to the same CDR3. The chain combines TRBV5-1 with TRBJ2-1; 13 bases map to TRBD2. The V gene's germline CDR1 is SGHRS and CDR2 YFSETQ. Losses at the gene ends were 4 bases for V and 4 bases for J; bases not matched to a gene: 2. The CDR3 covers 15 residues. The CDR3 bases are TGCGCCAGCAGCCCGGGACTAGCGGGATACAATGAGCAGTTCTTC. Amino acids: CASSPGLAGYNEQFF. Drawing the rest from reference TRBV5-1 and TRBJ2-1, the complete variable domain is KAGVTQTPRYLIKTRGQQVTLSCSPISGHRSVSWYQQTPGQGLQFLFEYFSETQRNKGNFPGRFSGRQFSNSRSEMNVSTLELGDSALYLCASSPGLAGYNEQFFGPGTRLTVL.

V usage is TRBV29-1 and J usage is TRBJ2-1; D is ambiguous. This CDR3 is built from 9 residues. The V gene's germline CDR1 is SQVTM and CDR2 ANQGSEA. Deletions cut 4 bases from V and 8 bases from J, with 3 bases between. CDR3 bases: TGCAGCGTTGGCGATGAGCAGTTCTTC. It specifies CSVGDEQFF.

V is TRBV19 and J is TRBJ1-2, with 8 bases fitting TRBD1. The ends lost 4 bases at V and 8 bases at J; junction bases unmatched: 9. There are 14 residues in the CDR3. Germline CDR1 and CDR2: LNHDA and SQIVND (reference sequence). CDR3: CASSTTGAVGGYTF. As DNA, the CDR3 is TGTGCCAGTAGTACGACAGGGGCCGTTGGGGGCTACACCTTC.

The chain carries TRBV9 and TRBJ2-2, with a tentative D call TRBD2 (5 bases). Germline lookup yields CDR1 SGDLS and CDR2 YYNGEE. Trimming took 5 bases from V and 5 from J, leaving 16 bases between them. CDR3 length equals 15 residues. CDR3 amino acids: CASRGSGGRTGELFF. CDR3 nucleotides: TGTGCCAGCAGGGGGTCCGGAGGTAGGACCGGGGAGCTGTTTTTT.

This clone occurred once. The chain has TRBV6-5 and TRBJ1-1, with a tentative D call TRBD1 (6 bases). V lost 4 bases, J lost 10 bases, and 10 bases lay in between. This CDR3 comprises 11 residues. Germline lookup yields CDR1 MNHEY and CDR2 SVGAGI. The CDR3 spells CASSWARGAFF. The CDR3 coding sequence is TGTGCCAGCAGTTGGGCCAGGGGAGCTTTCTTT.

The CDR3, as DNA: TGTGCCAGCAGCTTGACCATGTCGAACACTGAAGCTTTCTTT. Amino acid sequence: CASSLTMSNTEAFF. The J gene is TRBJ1-1, the V gene TRBV28; D call uncertain. Trimming shortened V by 6 bases and J by 1 base, and 12 bases separated the two germline ends. Germline loops: CDR1 MDHEN, CDR2 SYDVKM. The CDR3 extends over 14 amino acids.

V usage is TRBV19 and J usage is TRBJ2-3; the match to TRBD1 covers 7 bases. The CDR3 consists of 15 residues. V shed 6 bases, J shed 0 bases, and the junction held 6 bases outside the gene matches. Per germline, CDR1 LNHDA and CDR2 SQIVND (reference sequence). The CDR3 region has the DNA TGTGCCAGTAGCGCGACAGGGTGGAGCACAGATACGCAGTATTTT. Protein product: CASSATGWSTDTQYF.

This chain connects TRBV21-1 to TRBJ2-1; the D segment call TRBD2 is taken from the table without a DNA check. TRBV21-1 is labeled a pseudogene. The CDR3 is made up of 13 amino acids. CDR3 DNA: TGTGCCTTACCGCTAGCGGGAACCAATGAGCAGTTCTTC. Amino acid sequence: CALPLAGTNEQFF.

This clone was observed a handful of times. As DNA, the CDR3 is TGTGCCAGCAGTGTAGACAGAGCAGATACGCAGTATTTT. This sequence encodes CASSVDRADTQYF. V and J are TRBV6-4 and TRBJ2-3; tentatively, D is TRBD1 (5 bases). CDR3 length equals 13 residues. Germline-derived CDR1 and CDR2 are MRHNA and SNTAGT. The ends were cut back, 4 bases at V and 4 bases at J, with 9 bases in the middle.

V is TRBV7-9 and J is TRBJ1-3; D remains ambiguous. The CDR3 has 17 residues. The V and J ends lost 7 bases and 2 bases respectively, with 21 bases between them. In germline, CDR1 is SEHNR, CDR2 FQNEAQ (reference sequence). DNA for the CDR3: TGTGCCAGCATCACTTCCGGCCGGAGGGAGCCTGGAAACACCATATATTTT. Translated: CASITSGRREPGNTIYF.

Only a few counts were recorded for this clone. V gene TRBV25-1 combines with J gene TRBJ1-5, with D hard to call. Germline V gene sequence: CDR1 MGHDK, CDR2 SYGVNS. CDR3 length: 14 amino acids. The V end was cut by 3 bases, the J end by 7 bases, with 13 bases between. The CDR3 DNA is TGTGCCAGCAGTGATGTACAAGAGTCACAGCCCCAGCATTTT. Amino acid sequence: CASSDVQESQPQHF.

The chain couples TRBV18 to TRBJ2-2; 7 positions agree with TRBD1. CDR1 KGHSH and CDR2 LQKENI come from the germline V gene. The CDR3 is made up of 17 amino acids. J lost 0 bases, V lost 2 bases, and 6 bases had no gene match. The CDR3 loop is CASSPLGGPANTGELFF. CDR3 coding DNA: TGTGCCAGCTCACCATTAGGGGGCCCCGCGAACACCGGGGAGCTGTTTTTT.

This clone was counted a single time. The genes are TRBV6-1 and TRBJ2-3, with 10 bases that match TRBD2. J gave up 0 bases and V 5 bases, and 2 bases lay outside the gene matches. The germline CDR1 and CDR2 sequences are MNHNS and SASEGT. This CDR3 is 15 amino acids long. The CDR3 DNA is TGTGCCAGCAGTAGGACTAGCGGAAGCACAGATACGCAGTATTTT. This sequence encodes CASSRTSGSTDTQYF.

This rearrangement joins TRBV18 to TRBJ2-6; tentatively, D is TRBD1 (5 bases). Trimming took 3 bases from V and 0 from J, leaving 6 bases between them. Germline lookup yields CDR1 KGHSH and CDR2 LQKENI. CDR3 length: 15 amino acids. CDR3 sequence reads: CASSPTVSGANVLTF. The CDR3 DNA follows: TGTGCCAGCTCACCGACAGTCTCTGGGGCCAACGTCCTGACTTTC.

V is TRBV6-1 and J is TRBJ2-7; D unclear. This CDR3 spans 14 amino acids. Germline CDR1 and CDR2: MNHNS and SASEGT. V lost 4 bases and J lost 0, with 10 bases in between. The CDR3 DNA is TGTGCCAGCAGTGCCTCTCCTTCCTCCTACGAGCAGTACTTC. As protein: CASSASPSSYEQYF.